This record looks at one T cell receptor beta chain sequence and its context. Antigen specificity is unknown. Assay: immunoSEQ multiplex PCR; the TCRdb copy retains only in-frame clones and omits some. The sample carries fewer than 90,000 clones, 83% recorded once. This specimen comes from a study of radiotherapy plus CTLA-4 blockade in lung cancer. General observations from the study: Blood saw expansion of tumor-derived TCR clones after radiotherapy plus ipilimumab.

The study treated chemo-refractory metastatic non-small-cell lung cancer patients with focal radiation plus ipilimumab CTLA-4 blockade. The clonotype was recovered from a human donor with non-small cell lung cancer who had stable disease on radiotherapy plus ipilimumab. This material consisted of peripheral blood, taken from a patient treated with radiotherapy plus ipilimumab.

CDR3 protein: CASSAPTGGGSPLHF. CDR3 DNA: TGTGCCAGCAGCGCTCCGACAGGGGGCGGTTCACCCCTCCACTTT. The chain uses TRBV6-1 and TRBJ1-6; TRBD1 agrees at 10 bases. Trimming at V came to 6 bases and at J to 9 bases, leaving 8 bases not matched to a gene. The length of the CDR3 is 15 residues. Germline loops: CDR1 MNHNS, CDR2 SASEGT.